This is a list of T cell receptor beta chains from one sample in a study of blood T cell repertoires in COVID-19. TCRdb keeps only in-frame clones here, not all; method: immunoSEQ multiplex PCR. The sample lists around 180,000 clones, approximately 80% occurring once. Sequenced material: PBMCs or T cells enriched from blood (not recorded which). These receptors came from a man aged 45 to 65 who had recovered from COVID-19. The CDR3 runs from the conserved cysteine through the conserved F or W. Fields, in order: CDR3 length, V gene, J gene, clone size, D gene, CDR3 DNA, CDR3 protein. The D gene is left open where the match is weak. Size values are once, few and many counts, or a class for expanded clones, and some rows have none.

15	TRBV6-5	TRBJ2-7	few	TRBD1	TGTGCCAGCAGTTCCCTGAGAGCAGGGGGTCGCGAGCAGTACTTC	CASSSLRAGGREQYF
14	TRBV6-1	TRBJ1-2	NA	NA	TGTGCCAGCAGTGACGCCCGCGGGGTAGGCGGCTACACCTTC	CASSDARGVGGYTF
14	TRBV11-2	TRBJ2-3	few	NA	TGTGCCAGCAGCTTGCCAGATATCACAGATACGCAGTATTTT	CASSLPDITDTQYF
14	TRBV6-5	TRBJ2-1	NA	TRBD1	TGTGCCAGCAGGCGACAGGGGGGCCCGAATGAGCAGTTCTTC	CASRRQGGPNEQFF
16	TRBV6-1	TRBJ1-5	NA	NA	TGTGCCAGCAGTGAAAGAGGCGGGGCTAGCAATCAGCCCCAGCATTTT	CASSERGGASNQPQHF
15	TRBV2	TRBJ2-2	NA	NA	TGTGCCAGCAGTGTAAGGCAGGGTCGGGCCGGGGAGCTGTTTTTT	CASSVRQGRAGELFF
14	TRBV13	TRBJ2-7	many	TRBD1	TGTGCCAGCAGTTCCGGGACAGGAACCTACGAGCAGTACTTC	CASSSGTGTYEQYF
17	TRBV18	TRBJ1-2	NA	TRBD1	TGTGCCAGCTCACCAGTTTCCGGACAGGGGATTCGTGGAGGCTACACCTTC	CASSPVSGQGIRGGYTF
15	TRBV6-2/TRBV6-3	TRBJ2-6	once	NA	TGTGCCAGCAGTTACTCCGGGGGAAGGGCCAACGTCCTGACTTTC	CASSYSGGRANVLTF
13	TRBV10-2	TRBJ1-6	NA	NA	TGCGCCAGCTCGGTACAGGAATTTTCACCCCTCCACTTT	CASSVQEFSPLHF
15	TRBV9	TRBJ1-6	NA	NA	TGTGCCAGCAGCGTAGCGGGGGACGGTTTTTCACCCCTCCACTTT	CASSVAGDGFSPLHF
13	TRBV12-5	TRBJ1-2	NA	NA	TGTGCTAGTGGTTTGGTACAACACTATGGCTACACCTTC	CASGLVQHYGYTF
14	TRBV18	TRBJ1-5	NA	NA	TGTGCCAGCTCACCAGGGCAGGATTATCAGCCCCAGCATTTT	CASSPGQDYQPQHF
16	TRBV23-1	TRBJ2-7	few	NA	TGCGCCAGCAGTCAACCCGAGGCCCGGAGACAGTACGAGCAGTACTTC	CASSQPEARRQYEQYF
13	TRBV7-2	TRBJ2-1	NA	TRBD2	TGTGCCAGCAGCTCAATACTAGCGAATGAGCAGTTCTTC	CASSSILANEQFF
14	TRBV10-3	TRBJ1-1	NA	TRBD1	TGTGCCATCAGTCCGGACAGGGTGAACACTGAAGCTTTCTTT	CAISPDRVNTEAFF
15	TRBV3-1/TRBV3-2	TRBJ2-5	NA	NA	TGTGCCAGCAGCCAAGACTTTGACTTTCAAGAGACCCAGTACTTC	CASSQDFDFQETQYF
14	TRBV5-4	TRBJ1-1	NA	NA	TGTGCCAGCACCCGAAACAGGGAGAGCACTGAAGCTTTCTTT	CASTRNRESTEAFF
14	TRBV5-5	TRBJ2-5	NA	NA	TGTGCCAGCAGCTTGGGGGGGCTCCAAGAGACCCAGTACTTC	CASSLGGLQETQYF
14	TRBV5-6	TRBJ1-2	NA	NA	TGTGCCAGCAGCTTGGCCAGCGCCGCGGCTGGCTACACCTTC	CASSLASAAAGYTF
16	TRBV7-2	TRBJ2-3	NA	TRBD2	TGTGCCAGCAGCACGGGGGGAGGGGTTGGCACAGATACGCAGTATTTT	CASSTGGGVGTDTQYF
15	TRBV7-9	TRBJ1-1	NA	TRBD1	TGTGCCAGCAGCGAAGAGACAGGGTGGAACACTGAAGCTTTCTTT	CASSEETGWNTEAFF
16	TRBV3-1/TRBV3-2	TRBJ2-2	NA	TRBD1	TGTGCCAGCAGCCAGGGACAGGGGGGGAACACCGGGGAGCTGTTTTTT	CASSQGQGGNTGELFF
16	TRBV11-2	TRBJ1-2	once	TRBD1	TGTGCCAGCAGCTTAGATCAATGGGACAGGGTAAATGGCTACACCTTC	CASSLDQWDRVNGYTF
13	TRBV7-8	TRBJ2-4	once	TRBD2	TGTGCCAGCAGCCTAGCGGGGGGAAACATTCAGTACTTC	CASSLAGGNIQYF
17	TRBV24-1	TRBJ2-3	NA	TRBD1	TGTGCCACCAGTGATTTGTTGCGAGGGGGCGGTTTAGATACGCAGTATTTT	CATSDLLRGGGLDTQYF
16	TRBV12-5	TRBJ1-1	NA	NA	TGTGCTAGTGGTTACAGGGAAAGGGAGAAGGGCACTGAAGCTTTCTTT	CASGYREREKGTEAFF
13	TRBV7-2	TRBJ1-2	NA	NA	TGTGCCAGCAGCTTAGAGGGGAACTATGGCTACACCTTC	CASSLEGNYGYTF
15	TRBV9	TRBJ1-3	NA	TRBD1	TGTGCCAGCAGCGCGGACAGGGATGTTGGAAACACCATATATTTT	CASSADRDVGNTIYF
14	TRBV5-1	TRBJ2-7	NA	NA	TGCGCCAGCAGCTTGGGGCAGGGGAGGGGCGAGCAGTACTTC	CASSLGQGRGEQYF
14	TRBV6-5	TRBJ1-6	NA	TRBD1	TGTGCCATCACGCTAGGACAGGGGTATTCACCCCTCCACTTT	CAITLGQGYSPLHF
16	TRBV5-6	TRBJ2-2	NA	TRBD1	TGTGCCAGCAGCCCAGAGGGGGCTTATGACACCGGGGAGCTGTTTTTT	CASSPEGAYDTGELFF
14	TRBV7-9	TRBJ1-2	once	NA	TGTGCCAGCAGCTTAGCGAGGGGGGGAGGCGGCTACACCTTC	CASSLARGGGGYTF
13	TRBV12-3/TRBV12-4	TRBJ1-2	NA	NA	TGTGCCAGCAGTTCGGGAGCGATCTATGGCTACACCTTC	CASSSGAIYGYTF
14	TRBV9	TRBJ1-2	NA	NA	TGTGCCAGCAGCCCCGGTGTTCGGAACTATGGCTACACCTTC	CASSPGVRNYGYTF
19	TRBV9	TRBJ2-5	NA	TRBD2	TGTGCCAGCAGCCGTAGTACCCGCGATGGTAGCGGGGCTAAAGAGACCCAGTACTTC	CASSRSTRDGSGAKETQYF
13	TRBV6-5	TRBJ2-1	NA	NA	TGTGCCAAGGGGGGGCCCGATTTGTCTGAGCAGTTCTTC	CAKGGPDLSEQFF
15	TRBV16	TRBJ1-2	many	NA	TGTGCCAGCAGCCAAGACAGTTTCGCTAACTATGGCTACACCTTC	CASSQDSFANYGYTF
13	TRBV12-3/TRBV12-4	TRBJ1-1	NA	TRBD1	TGTGCCAGCAGTCCGGGGACAGGGCTTGAAGCTTTCTTT	CASSPGTGLEAFF
16	TRBV7-2	TRBJ1-2	once	NA	TGTGCCAGCAGCTTGCTCCTCGAACAGGGTAACTATGGCTACACCTTC	CASSLLLEQGNYGYTF
13	TRBV11-3	TRBJ2-3	NA	NA	TGTGCCAGCAGCTCCCAGGGATTAGATACGCAGTATTTT	CASSSQGLDTQYF
14	TRBV9	TRBJ1-2	NA	NA	TGTGCCAGCAGCGTAGATCAGGCAGGGTCTGGCTACACCTTC	CASSVDQAGSGYTF
15	TRBV6-5	TRBJ1-1	NA	NA	TGTGCCAGCAGTTACTCCCCAGTTATGAACACTGAAGCTTTCTTT	CASSYSPVMNTEAFF